This TCR beta chain was recovered during a study of shared clonotypes between healthy human individuals. Study observations and caveats: The sampled material consisted only of blood, and tissue repertoires are likely to differ. Generally, estimated richness proved larger in naive subsets than it did in memory subsets.

In the case of this clone: Its antigen remains unidentified.

The data were produced by immunoSEQ multiplex PCR, yet TCRdb's version contains in-frame clones alone and is incomplete. The sample comprises more than 2 million clones, roughly 94% of which are singletons, and more than 0.1% rests with the top ten. V gave up 3 bases and J gave up 1 base; unmatched junction bases: 8. From germline, CDR1 is SGHRS and CDR2 YFSETQ. The CDR3 runs to 16 residues. The specimen was naive CD4+ T cells sorted from blood. The subset denotes: CD45RA+ positively selected. The chain combines TRBV5-1 with TRBJ2-7; 9 nucleotides agree with TRBD2. The receptor was isolated from a man aged 18 to 30 in good health. CDR3 DNA sequence: TGCGCCAGCAGCTCGGGGGGACTAGCTTCATCCTACGAGCAGTACTTC. Translated: CASSSGGLASSYEQYF.